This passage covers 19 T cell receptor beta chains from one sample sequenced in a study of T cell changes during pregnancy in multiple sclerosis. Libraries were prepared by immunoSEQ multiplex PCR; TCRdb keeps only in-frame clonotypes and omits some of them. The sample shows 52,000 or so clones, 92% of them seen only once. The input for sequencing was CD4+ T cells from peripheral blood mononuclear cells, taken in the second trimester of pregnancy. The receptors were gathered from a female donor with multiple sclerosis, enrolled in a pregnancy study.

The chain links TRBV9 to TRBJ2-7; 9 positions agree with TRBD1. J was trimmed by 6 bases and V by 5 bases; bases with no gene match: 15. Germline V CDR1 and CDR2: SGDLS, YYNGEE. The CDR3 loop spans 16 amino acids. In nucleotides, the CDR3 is TGTGCCAGCAGTGGGGGAGTAGGGACAGGGCTTGCCGAGCAGTACTTC. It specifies CASSGGVGTGLAEQYF. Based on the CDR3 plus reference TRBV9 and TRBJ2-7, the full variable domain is DSGVTQTPKHLITATGQRVTLRCSPRSGDLSVYWYQQSLDQGLQFLIQYYNGEERAKGNILERFSAQQFPDLHSELNLSSLELGDSALYFCASSGGVGTGLAEQYFGPGTRLTVT.

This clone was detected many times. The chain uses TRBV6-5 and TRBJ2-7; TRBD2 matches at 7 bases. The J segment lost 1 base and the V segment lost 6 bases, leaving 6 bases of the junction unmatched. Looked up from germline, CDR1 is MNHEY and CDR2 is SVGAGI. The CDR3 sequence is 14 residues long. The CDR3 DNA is TGTGCCAGCAGCCCGGCCGGGGGGTCCTACGAGCAGTACTTC. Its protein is CASSPAGGSYEQYF.

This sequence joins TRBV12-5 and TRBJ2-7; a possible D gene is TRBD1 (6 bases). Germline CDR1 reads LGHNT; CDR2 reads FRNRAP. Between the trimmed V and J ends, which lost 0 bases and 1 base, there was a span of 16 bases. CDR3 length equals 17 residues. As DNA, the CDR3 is TGTGCTAGTGGTTTGGTACAAAAGGACAGCCTGTCCTACGAGCAGTACTTC. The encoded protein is CASGLVQKDSLSYEQYF.

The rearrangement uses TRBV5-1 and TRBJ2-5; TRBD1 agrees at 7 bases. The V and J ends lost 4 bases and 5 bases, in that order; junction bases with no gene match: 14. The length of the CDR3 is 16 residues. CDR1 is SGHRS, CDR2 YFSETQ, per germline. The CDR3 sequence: CASSPTQGSTMETQYF. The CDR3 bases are TGCGCCAGCAGCCCCACACAGGGGAGTACGATGGAGACCCAGTACTTC.

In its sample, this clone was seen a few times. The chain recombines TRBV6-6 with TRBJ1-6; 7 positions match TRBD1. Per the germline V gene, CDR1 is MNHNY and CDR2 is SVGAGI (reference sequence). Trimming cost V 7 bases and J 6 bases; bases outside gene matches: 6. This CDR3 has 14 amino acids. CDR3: CASTQGQINSPLHF. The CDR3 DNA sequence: TGTGCCAGCACCCAGGGACAGATTAATTCACCCCTCCACTTT.

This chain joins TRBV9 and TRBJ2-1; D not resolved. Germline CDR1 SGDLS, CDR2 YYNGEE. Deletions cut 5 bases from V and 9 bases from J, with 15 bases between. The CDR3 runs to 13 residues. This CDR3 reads CASSSPRKVEQFF. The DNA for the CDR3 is TGTGCCAGCAGTTCTCCTAGAAAAGTTGAGCAGTTCTTC.

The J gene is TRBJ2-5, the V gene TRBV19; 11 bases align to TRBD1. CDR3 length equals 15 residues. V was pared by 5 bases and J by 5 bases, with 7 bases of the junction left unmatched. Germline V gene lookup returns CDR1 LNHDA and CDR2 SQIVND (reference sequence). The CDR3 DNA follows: TGTGCCAGTAGTTATGGGACAGGGGGTCCGGAGACCCAGTACTTC. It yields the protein CASSYGTGGPETQYF.

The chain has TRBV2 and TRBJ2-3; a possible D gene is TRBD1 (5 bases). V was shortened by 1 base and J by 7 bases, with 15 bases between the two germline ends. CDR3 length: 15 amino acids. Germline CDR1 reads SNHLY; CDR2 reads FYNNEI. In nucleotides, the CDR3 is TGTGCCAGCAGTGAAGAAGCCAGGGTGATCAATACGCAGTATTTT. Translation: CASSEEARVINTQYF.

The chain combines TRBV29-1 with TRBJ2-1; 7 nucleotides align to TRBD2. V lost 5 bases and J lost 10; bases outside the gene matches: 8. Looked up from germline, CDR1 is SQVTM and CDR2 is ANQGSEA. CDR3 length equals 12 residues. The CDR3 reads CSVRRAGGEQFF. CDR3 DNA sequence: TGCAGCGTTAGGAGGGCCGGGGGGGAGCAGTTCTTC.

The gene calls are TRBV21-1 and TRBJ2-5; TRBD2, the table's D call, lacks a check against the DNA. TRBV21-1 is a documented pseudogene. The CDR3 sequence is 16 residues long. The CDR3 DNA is TGTGCCAGCAGCAAAGAGAGCGAGGCTTTTATCGAGACCCAGTACTTC. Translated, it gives CASSKESEAFIETQYF.

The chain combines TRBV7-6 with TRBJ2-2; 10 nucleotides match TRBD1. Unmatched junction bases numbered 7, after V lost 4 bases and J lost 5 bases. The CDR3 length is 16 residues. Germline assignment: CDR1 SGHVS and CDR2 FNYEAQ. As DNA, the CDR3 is TGTGCCAGCAGCTCGGGACAGGGGCCTACAACCGGGGAGCTGTTTTTT. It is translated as CASSSGQGPTTGELFF.

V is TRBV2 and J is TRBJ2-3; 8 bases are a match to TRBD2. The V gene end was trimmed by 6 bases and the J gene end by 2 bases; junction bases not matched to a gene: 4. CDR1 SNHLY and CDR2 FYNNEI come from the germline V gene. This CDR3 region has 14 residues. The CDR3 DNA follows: TGTGCCAGCAGGTACGGGGGGGCCACAGATACGCAGTATTTT. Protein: CASRYGGATDTQYF.

Here the CDR3 DNA reads TGTGCCAGCAGCCTATATACAGAGCCCGAAGCCTACGAGCAGTACTTC. The encoded protein is CASSLYTEPEAYEQYF. This chain links TRBV5-5 with TRBJ2-7; D remains unclear. Trimming removed 4 bases from V and 2 bases from J, with 19 bases in between. The CDR3 totals 16 residues. CDR1 is SGHKS, CDR2 YYEKEE, per germline (reference sequence).

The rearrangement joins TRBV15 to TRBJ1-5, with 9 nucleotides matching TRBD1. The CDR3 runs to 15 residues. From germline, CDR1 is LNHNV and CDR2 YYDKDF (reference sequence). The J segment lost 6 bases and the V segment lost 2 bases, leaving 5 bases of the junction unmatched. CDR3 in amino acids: CATSRLDRGGQPQHF. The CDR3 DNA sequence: TGTGCCACCAGCAGACTTGACAGGGGGGGTCAGCCCCAGCATTTT. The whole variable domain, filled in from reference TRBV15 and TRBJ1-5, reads DAMVIQNPRYQVTQFGKPVTLSCSQTLNHNVMYWYQQKSSQAPKLLFHYYDKDFNNEADTPDNFQSRRPNTSFCFLDIRSPGLGDTAMYLCATSRLDRGGQPQHFGDGTRLSIL.

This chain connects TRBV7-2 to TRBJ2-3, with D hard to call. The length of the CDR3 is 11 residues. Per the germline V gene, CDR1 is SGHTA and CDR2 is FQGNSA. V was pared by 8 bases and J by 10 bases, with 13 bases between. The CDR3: CASVSSRAQYF. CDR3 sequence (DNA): TGTGCCAGCGTAAGCTCTCGAGCGCAGTATTTT. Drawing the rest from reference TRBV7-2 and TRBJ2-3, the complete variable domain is GAGVSQSPSNKVTEKGKDVELRCDPISGHTALYWYRQSLGQGLEFLIYFQGNSAPDKSGLPSDRFSAERTGGSVSTLTIQRTQQEDSAVYLCASVSSRAQYFGPGTRLTVL.

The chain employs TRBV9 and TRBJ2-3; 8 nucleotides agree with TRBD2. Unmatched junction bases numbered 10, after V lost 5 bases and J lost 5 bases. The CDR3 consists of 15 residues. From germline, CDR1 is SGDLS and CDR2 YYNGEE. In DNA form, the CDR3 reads TGTGCCAGCAGTTTCACCGGGACTAGAGGAGATACGCAGTATTTT. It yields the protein CASSFTGTRGDTQYF. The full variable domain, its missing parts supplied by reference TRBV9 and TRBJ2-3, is DSGVTQTPKHLITATGQRVTLRCSPRSGDLSVYWYQQSLDQGLQFLIQYYNGEERAKGNILERFSAQQFPDLHSELNLSSLELGDSALYFCASSFTGTRGDTQYFGPGTRLTVL.

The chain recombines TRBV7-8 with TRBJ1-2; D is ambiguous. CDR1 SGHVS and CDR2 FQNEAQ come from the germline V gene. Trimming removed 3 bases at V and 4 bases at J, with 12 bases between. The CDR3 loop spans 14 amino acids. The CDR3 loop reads CASSLEAGRYGYTF. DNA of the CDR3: TGTGCCAGCAGCTTGGAGGCAGGACGCTATGGCTACACCTTC.

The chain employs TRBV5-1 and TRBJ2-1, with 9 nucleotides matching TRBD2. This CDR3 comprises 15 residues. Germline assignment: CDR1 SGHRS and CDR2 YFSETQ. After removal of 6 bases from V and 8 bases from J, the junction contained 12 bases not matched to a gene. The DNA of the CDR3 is TGCGCCAGCACCCCCAAAAGCGGGGGGTCGGATGAGCAGTTCTTC. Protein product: CASTPKSGGSDEQFF.

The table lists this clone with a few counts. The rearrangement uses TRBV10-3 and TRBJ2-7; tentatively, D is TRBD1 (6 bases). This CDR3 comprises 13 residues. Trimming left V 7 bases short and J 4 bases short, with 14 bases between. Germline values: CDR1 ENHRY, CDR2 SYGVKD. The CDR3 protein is CAIKSQGEYEQYF. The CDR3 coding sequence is TGTGCCATCAAATCACAGGGTGAATACGAGCAGTACTTC.